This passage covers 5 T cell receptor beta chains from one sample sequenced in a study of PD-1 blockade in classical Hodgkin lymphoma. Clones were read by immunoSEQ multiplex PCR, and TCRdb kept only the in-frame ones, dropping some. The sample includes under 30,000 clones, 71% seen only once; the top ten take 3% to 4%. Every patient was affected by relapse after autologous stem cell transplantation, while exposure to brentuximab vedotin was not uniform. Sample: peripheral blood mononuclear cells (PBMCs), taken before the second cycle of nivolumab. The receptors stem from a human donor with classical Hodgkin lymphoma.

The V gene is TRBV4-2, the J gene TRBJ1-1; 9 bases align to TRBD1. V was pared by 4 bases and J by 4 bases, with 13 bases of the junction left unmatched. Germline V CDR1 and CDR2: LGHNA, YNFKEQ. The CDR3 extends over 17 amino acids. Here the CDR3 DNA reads TGTGCCAGCAGCCCTCGGGACAGGGATTTTTTGGGCACTGAAGCTTTCTTT. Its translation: CASSPRDRDFLGTEAFF.

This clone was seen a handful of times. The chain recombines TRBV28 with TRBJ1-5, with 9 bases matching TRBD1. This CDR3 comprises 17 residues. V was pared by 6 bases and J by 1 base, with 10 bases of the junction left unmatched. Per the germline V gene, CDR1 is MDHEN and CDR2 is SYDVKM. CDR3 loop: CASSPTQGAKSNQPQHF. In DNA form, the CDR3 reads TGTGCCAGCAGCCCCACACAGGGGGCAAAAAGCAATCAGCCCCAGCATTTT.

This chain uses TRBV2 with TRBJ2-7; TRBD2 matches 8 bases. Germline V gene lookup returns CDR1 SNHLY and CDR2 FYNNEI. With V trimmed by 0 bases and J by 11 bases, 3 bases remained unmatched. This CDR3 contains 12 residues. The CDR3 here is CASSEAAGEEYF. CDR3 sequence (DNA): TGTGCCAGCAGTGAAGCAGCGGGGGAGGAGTACTTC.

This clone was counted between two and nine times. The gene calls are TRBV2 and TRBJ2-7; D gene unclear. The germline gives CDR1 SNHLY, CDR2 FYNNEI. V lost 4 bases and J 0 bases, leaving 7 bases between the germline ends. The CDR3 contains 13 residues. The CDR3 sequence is CASSVSYSYEQYF. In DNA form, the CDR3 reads TGTGCCAGCAGTGTGTCATACTCCTACGAGCAGTACTTC.

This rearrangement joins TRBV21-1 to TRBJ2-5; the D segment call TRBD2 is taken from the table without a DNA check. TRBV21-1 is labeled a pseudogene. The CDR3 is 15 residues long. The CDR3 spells CASSGPTSGGKTQYF. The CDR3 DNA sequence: TGTGCCAGCAGCGGTCCGACTAGTGGGGGAAAGACCCAGTACTTC.